Listed below are T cell receptor beta chains from one sample, sequenced in a study of control samples from healthy donors and cancer patients. TCRdb's copy holds only in-frame clones and misses some; the assay was immunoSEQ multiplex PCR. This table has 85,000 to 90,000 clones, around 86% appearing once. Sequenced: blood. These receptors were taken from a man between 25 and 39 years old in good health. Each CDR3 is given with its conserved first and last residue. The D gene is left open where the match is weak. A row's size may be missing; if present it is once, few, many or a size class.

j_gene	v_gene	d_gene	abundance	CDR3nt	CDR3aa
TRBJ2-6	TRBV3-1/TRBV3-2	TRBD1	-	TGTGCCAGCAGCTCCTTCCCGGGACAGGGGACCGGGGCCAACGTCCTGACTTTC	CASSSFPGQGTGANVLTF
TRBJ2-1	TRBV5-1	-	-	TGCGCCAGCAGCTTGTCGACTAGTGGGGGTAATGAGCAGTTCTTC	CASSLSTSGGNEQFF
TRBJ1-2	TRBV5-1	-	-	TGCGCCAGCAGCTTAGCCGGAACTTATGGCTACACCTTC	CASSLAGTYGYTF
TRBJ2-5	TRBV9	-	-	TGTGCCAGCAGCGTATCTAGCCAAGAGACCCAGTACTTC	CASSVSSQETQYF
TRBJ2-5	TRBV20-1	-	once	TGCAGTGCTAGTTGGGGGTACCAAGAGACCCAGTACTTC	CSASWGYQETQYF
TRBJ2-2	TRBV28	TRBD2	-	TGTGCCAGCAGGTCAACGGGGGGTCCGGACACCGGGGAGCTGTTTTTT	CASRSTGGPDTGELFF
TRBJ2-2	TRBV5-1	TRBD2	-	TGCGCCAGCAGCTTGGCGTCTAGCGGGATCACCGGGGAGCTGTTTTTT	CASSLASSGITGELFF
TRBJ1-6	TRBV27	-	few	TGTGCCAGCTCCATCGAAGGTCTGGGGTCACCCCTCCACTTT	CASSIEGLGSPLHF
TRBJ2-3	TRBV5-1	-	-	TGCGCCAGCAGCTTGGCGACAGGCGGGGCAGATACGCAGTATTTT	CASSLATGGADTQYF
TRBJ1-1	TRBV30	-	-	TGTGCCTGGATCGACGATAGACACACTGAAGCTTTCTTT	CAWIDDRHTEAFF
TRBJ1-1	TRBV29-1	-	-	TGCAGTGTTTCCTTGGCCGGGAACACTGAAGCTTTCTTT	CSVSLAGNTEAFF
TRBJ2-7	TRBV7-2	TRBD2	once	TGTGCCAGCAGCAAGAAGCGGGGGGCGATAGACGAGCAGTACTTC	CASSKKRGAIDEQYF
TRBJ1-2	TRBV5-6	TRBD1	-	TGTGCCAGCAGCGATGGGACAGGGATCTATGGCTACACCTTC	CASSDGTGIYGYTF
TRBJ2-3	TRBV13	-	-	TGTGCCAGCAGCTTAGGGCAGGGGACAGATACGCAGTATTTT	CASSLGQGTDTQYF
TRBJ2-1	TRBV7-9	TRBD2	medium-sized	TGTGCCAGCAGCTTTAAGGCGGGGGTCCCGCGCAATGAGCAGTTCTTC	CASSFKAGVPRNEQFF
TRBJ2-1	TRBV7-9	-	-	TGTGCCAGCAGCCCGGTCAGGTCCCCCAATGAGCAGTTCTTC	CASSPVRSPNEQFF
TRBJ2-7	TRBV27	-	-	TGTGCCAGCAGTTTACTCGGGGGCCAATACGAGCAGTACTTC	CASSLLGGQYEQYF
TRBJ1-1	TRBV4-1	-	-	TGCGCCAGCAGCCAAGGATTTGGGAGGACAGACACTGAAGCTTTCTTT	CASSQGFGRTDTEAFF
TRBJ1-1	TRBV19	TRBD1	-	TGTGCCAGTAGTACGGGACAGGGGAGCCTTGAAGCTTTCTTT	CASSTGQGSLEAFF
TRBJ2-5	TRBV11-3	-	-	TGTGCCAGCAGCTCACCCTACGGGGAGACCCAGTACTTC	CASSSPYGETQYF
TRBJ1-1	TRBV2	-	-	TGTGCCAGCAGCAAGGGGCAGAACACTGAAGCTTTCTTT	CASSKGQNTEAFF
TRBJ2-4	TRBV11-2	-	-	TGTGCCAGCAACCAGGGCGTTGGGGCAGCGTGGACCAAAAACATTCAGTACTTC	CASNQGVGAAWTKNIQYF
TRBJ2-1	TRBV5-1	-	-	TGCGCCAGCAGCTCCGGACTCGAGGGTGAGCAGTTCTTC	CASSSGLEGEQFF
TRBJ2-6	TRBV29-1	-	-	TGCAGCGTGATCATCGACTCTGGGGCCAACGTCCTGACTTTC	CSVIIDSGANVLTF
TRBJ2-5	TRBV11-1	-	-	TGTGCCAGCAGTTTATTTCAAGAGACCCAGTACTTC	CASSLFQETQYF
TRBJ1-6	TRBV28	-	-	TGTACCAGCAACCCGCCCGGGACCCAGGGTGGGGTTTCACCCCTCCACTTT	CTSNPPGTQGGVSPLHF
TRBJ1-2	TRBV30	TRBD1	-	TGTGCCCAGACAGGGCGGGTTAACTATGGCTACACCTTC	CAQTGRVNYGYTF
TRBJ1-2	TRBV5-8	-	-	TGTGCCAGCAGCCCGGAAGTTCTTGCGTCTTATGGCTACACCTTC	CASSPEVLASYGYTF
TRBJ2-1	TRBV9	-	-	TGTGCCAGCAGCCAGGTCGGGGATATCTCCTACAATGAGCAGTTCTTC	CASSQVGDISYNEQFF
TRBJ2-3	TRBV29-1	TRBD1	few	TGCAGCGTTGAACGACAGGGGGTTAGCACAGATACGCAGTATTTT	CSVERQGVSTDTQYF
TRBJ2-3	TRBV24-1	-	-	TGTGCCACCAGTGATTTGCCCTCTCGAAGCTTCATTAACTCAGATACGCAGTATTTT	CATSDLPSRSFINSDTQYF
TRBJ1-4	TRBV28	-	-	TGTGCCAGCAGTACCCCCGGGAGCCGGGAAAAACTGTTTTTT	CASSTPGSREKLFF